This T cell receptor beta chain was identified in a study of blood T cell repertoires in COVID-19. Study context: Specimens from acute and convalescent COVID-19 originated in the United States, Italy and Spain. The analysed material was cDNA or gDNA that came from T cells, B-cell-depleted T cells, or PBMCs.

As handled by the study authors: Nucleated cell counts were estimated from reference gene primer amplification. The data were produced by immunoSEQ multiplex PCR, yet TCRdb's version contains in-frame clones alone and is incomplete. The DNA was the basis for D and trimming; V, J and clone size are from that table. The data contain 250,000 to 300,000 clones, just under 90% of them seen just once; the ten biggest clones take up 8.5% to 14%. Seattle's cohort entered during active infection and was followed longitudinally. The CDR3 has 15 residues. Germline V gene data show CDR1 as MNHEY and CDR2 as SMNVEV (reference sequence). Trimming stripped 8 bases from V and 0 bases from J, with 14 bases between.

The chain recombines TRBV27 with TRBJ1-3; a weak D match, TRBD1 (5 bases). What was sequenced was peripheral blood. The receptor comes from a woman in her twenties or thirties with COVID-19, enrolled during active disease. The CDR3 is CASPTGGPSGNTIYF. CDR3 bases: TGTGCCAGCCCGACGGGGGGACCCTCTGGAAACACCATATATTTT.